Listed below are T cell receptor beta chains from one sample, sequenced in a study of T-cell memory formation after mild COVID-19. MiXCR, run by TCRdb on the 5' RACE reads, gives a single entry per CDR3 protein. The data hold about 140,000 distinct CDR3 sequences, with 11% to 15% observed a single time. Sample: PBMCs or a T cell subset sorted from them (not recorded which). The receptors stem from an adult woman who had mild COVID-19 (a few samples of this study predate the infection). Cell type and time point are not known. The CDR3 runs from the conserved cysteine through the conserved F or W. The D gene is left open where the match is weak. A clone size is listed for some rows: how often the clone was seen (once, few, many), or a class if it is expanded.

d_gene: NA; v_gene: TRBV20-1; abundance: few; j_gene: TRBJ2-7; CDR3nt: TGCAGTGCTAGAGGCCTATTAAGCTCCTACGAGCAGTACTTC; CDR3aa: CSARGLLSSYEQYF
d_gene: NA; v_gene: TRBV7-9; abundance: NA; j_gene: TRBJ2-1; CDR3nt: TGTGCCAGCAGGACTAGGGGTGCGGGCTCCTACAATGAGCAGTTCTTC; CDR3aa: CASRTRGAGSYNEQFF
d_gene: TRBD2; v_gene: TRBV4-2; abundance: many; j_gene: TRBJ2-2; CDR3nt: TGTGCCAGCAGCCTTCCTAGCGGGAACACCGGGGAGCTGTTTTTT; CDR3aa: CASSLPSGNTGELFF
d_gene: TRBD1; v_gene: TRBV12-5; abundance: NA; j_gene: TRBJ2-7; CDR3nt: TGTGCTAGTGGTTCCCCGGGACAGGGGTTCTACGAGCAGTACTTC; CDR3aa: CASGSPGQGFYEQYF
d_gene: TRBD2; v_gene: TRBV4-2; abundance: NA; j_gene: TRBJ2-1; CDR3nt: TGTGCCAGCAGCCAAGCCGGACTAGCGGGGAATGAGCAGTTCTTC; CDR3aa: CASSQAGLAGNEQFF
d_gene: NA; v_gene: TRBV4-2; abundance: NA; j_gene: TRBJ2-7; CDR3nt: TGTGCCAGCAGCCAAGGCAGGGGAAACTCCTACGAGCAGTACTTC; CDR3aa: CASSQGRGNSYEQYF
d_gene: NA; v_gene: TRBV7-9; abundance: few; j_gene: TRBJ2-1; CDR3nt: TGTGCCAGCAGCTTAGGCGGGAAAAATGAGCAGTTCTTC; CDR3aa: CASSLGGKNEQFF
d_gene: NA; v_gene: TRBV10-3; abundance: NA; j_gene: TRBJ1-1; CDR3nt: TGTGCCATATGCCGGAACATGAACACTGAAGCTTTCTTT; CDR3aa: CAICRNMNTEAFF
d_gene: NA; v_gene: TRBV18; abundance: few; j_gene: TRBJ1-2; CDR3nt: TGTGCCAGCTCACCACCGATGACAGATTCCTTCTATGGCTACACCTTC; CDR3aa: CASSPPMTDSFYGYTF
d_gene: TRBD1; v_gene: TRBV9; abundance: few; j_gene: TRBJ2-7; CDR3nt: TGTGCCAGCAGTGCGACAGGGACAGGAATCTACGAGCAGTACTTC; CDR3aa: CASSATGTGIYEQYF
d_gene: NA; v_gene: TRBV6-1; abundance: few; j_gene: TRBJ1-5; CDR3nt: TGTGCCAGCAGTCCAAGAGGGACATACCACAATCAGCCCCAGCATTTT; CDR3aa: CASSPRGTYHNQPQHF
d_gene: NA; v_gene: TRBV7-9; abundance: many; j_gene: TRBJ2-7; CDR3nt: TGTGCCAGCAGCCCGGACAGTTCGAGCTCCTACGAGCAGTACTTC; CDR3aa: CASSPDSSSSYEQYF
d_gene: NA; v_gene: TRBV13; abundance: few; j_gene: TRBJ1-4; CDR3nt: TGTGCCAGCAGCTCCCCCTCGGACAGTTATAATGAAAAACTGTTTTTT; CDR3aa: CASSSPSDSYNEKLFF
d_gene: NA; v_gene: TRBV11-1; abundance: few; j_gene: TRBJ1-1; CDR3nt: TGTGCCAGCAGCTTATGGGCTAAGAACACTGAAGCTTTCTTT; CDR3aa: CASSLWAKNTEAFF
d_gene: NA; v_gene: TRBV5-1; abundance: few; j_gene: TRBJ1-4; CDR3nt: TGCGCCAGCACCCTAGGGAGACCTAATGAAAAACTGTTTTTT; CDR3aa: CASTLGRPNEKLFF
d_gene: NA; v_gene: TRBV21-1; abundance: few; j_gene: TRBJ1-2; CDR3nt: TGTGCCAGCAGTTTCCTGGTGGGTGGCTACACCTTC; CDR3aa: CASSFLVGGYTF
d_gene: NA; v_gene: TRBV4-2; abundance: few; j_gene: TRBJ2-1; CDR3nt: TGTGCCAGCAGCCAAGATGATGGGGGAGGCTACAATGAGCAGTTCTTC; CDR3aa: CASSQDDGGGYNEQFF
d_gene: TRBD1; v_gene: TRBV20-1; abundance: few; j_gene: TRBJ2-7; CDR3nt: TGCAGTGCTAGAGTTCGGGGGACAGGGCTGTACGAGCAGTACTTC; CDR3aa: CSARVRGTGLYEQYF
d_gene: NA; v_gene: TRBV11-2; abundance: many; j_gene: TRBJ2-1; CDR3nt: TGTGCCAGCAGCTTAGATAGGGACTTCTCCTACAATGAGCAGTTCTTC; CDR3aa: CASSLDRDFSYNEQFF
d_gene: NA; v_gene: TRBV20-1; abundance: NA; j_gene: TRBJ2-7; CDR3nt: TGCAGTGCTAGAGAGTGGAGTGAGTCCTACGAGCAGTACTTC; CDR3aa: CSAREWSESYEQYF
d_gene: NA; v_gene: TRBV6-5; abundance: NA; j_gene: TRBJ2-3; CDR3nt: TGTGCCAGCGGCGTCGGACGCACAGATACGCAGTATTTT; CDR3aa: CASGVGRTDTQYF
d_gene: NA; v_gene: TRBV7-8; abundance: few; j_gene: TRBJ2-2; CDR3nt: TGTGCCAGCAGTCCCAGGAGAGCGAACACCGGGGAGCTGTTTTTT; CDR3aa: CASSPRRANTGELFF
d_gene: NA; v_gene: TRBV13; abundance: NA; j_gene: TRBJ2-7; CDR3nt: TGTGCCAGCAGCTCCCCCGACAGGGAGCAGTACTTC; CDR3aa: CASSSPDREQYF
d_gene: TRBD2; v_gene: TRBV12-3/TRBV12-4; abundance: few; j_gene: TRBJ2-1; CDR3nt: TGTGCCAGCAGTAGTCCTAGCGGTTTCTCCTACAATGAGCAGTTCTTC; CDR3aa: CASSSPSGFSYNEQFF
d_gene: NA; v_gene: TRBV2; abundance: NA; j_gene: TRBJ2-3; CDR3nt: TGTGCCAGCAGTGAGGCGGACCGGGAGGATACGCAGTATTTT; CDR3aa: CASSEADREDTQYF
d_gene: NA; v_gene: TRBV5-1; abundance: few; j_gene: TRBJ2-4; CDR3nt: TGCGCCAGCAGCTTGGTAGGAAACATTCAGTACTTC; CDR3aa: CASSLVGNIQYF
d_gene: TRBD1; v_gene: TRBV30; abundance: many; j_gene: TRBJ2-2; CDR3nt: TGTGCCTGGAGAGAGACAGGGTTCGTCCCCGGGGAGCTGTTTTTT; CDR3aa: CAWRETGFVPGELFF
d_gene: TRBD2; v_gene: TRBV19; abundance: NA; j_gene: TRBJ2-5; CDR3nt: TGTGCCAGTAGTATAGTTGGCGGGGGGCAGGAGACCCAGTACTTC; CDR3aa: CASSIVGGGQETQYF
d_gene: NA; v_gene: TRBV4-3; abundance: few; j_gene: TRBJ2-7; CDR3nt: TGCGCCAGCAGCCAAGCTGGGGGTTCCTACGAGCAGTACTTC; CDR3aa: CASSQAGGSYEQYF
d_gene: NA; v_gene: TRBV27; abundance: NA; j_gene: TRBJ1-1; CDR3nt: TGTGCCAGCAGTTTAGGCTCGATAACTGAAGCTTTCTTT; CDR3aa: CASSLGSITEAFF
d_gene: NA; v_gene: TRBV20-1; abundance: NA; j_gene: TRBJ1-5; CDR3nt: TGCAGTGCTAGGGGGAGCAATCAGCCCCAGCATTTT; CDR3aa: CSARGSNQPQHF
d_gene: TRBD1; v_gene: TRBV7-8; abundance: few; j_gene: TRBJ1-1; CDR3nt: TGTGCCAGCAGCTTGAGGACAGGTGGAACTGAAGCTTTCTTT; CDR3aa: CASSLRTGGTEAFF
d_gene: NA; v_gene: TRBV19; abundance: NA; j_gene: TRBJ1-2; CDR3nt: TGTGCCAGTAGTATCGTTGGGGCCGGGAGGTATGGCTACACCTTC; CDR3aa: CASSIVGAGRYGYTF
d_gene: TRBD2; v_gene: TRBV4-2; abundance: NA; j_gene: TRBJ2-7; CDR3nt: TGTGCCAGCAGCCAACTTAGCGGGAGCTACGAGCAGTACTTC; CDR3aa: CASSQLSGSYEQYF
d_gene: TRBD1; v_gene: TRBV6-2/TRBV6-3; abundance: few; j_gene: TRBJ2-5; CDR3nt: TGTGCCAGCAGCCAATCGAGGGGCACCCCTGACAGGGGGGAAGAGACCCAGTACTTC; CDR3aa: CASSQSRGTPDRGEETQYF
d_gene: TRBD2; v_gene: TRBV7-6; abundance: many; j_gene: TRBJ2-2; CDR3nt: TGTGCCAGCAGCTTAGGGCCGTCGAGACTAGCGTCCACCGGGGAGCTGTTTTTT; CDR3aa: CASSLGPSRLASTGELFF
d_gene: TRBD2; v_gene: TRBV30; abundance: NA; j_gene: TRBJ2-4; CDR3nt: TGTGCCTCAGCGGGGGGAGAAAACATTCAGTACTTC; CDR3aa: CASAGGENIQYF
d_gene: TRBD2; v_gene: TRBV12-3/TRBV12-4; abundance: NA; j_gene: TRBJ2-1; CDR3nt: TGTGCCAGCAGTTTCGGGACTAGCGGGTACATCCCCTACAATGAGCAGTTCTTC; CDR3aa: CASSFGTSGYIPYNEQFF
d_gene: NA; v_gene: TRBV7-2; abundance: few; j_gene: TRBJ1-1; CDR3nt: TGTGCCAGCAGCTTAGCAGGGACCAAGGAAGCTTTCTTT; CDR3aa: CASSLAGTKEAFF
d_gene: NA; v_gene: TRBV29-1; abundance: many; j_gene: TRBJ2-4; CDR3nt: TGCAGCGTTGAAGGTTACGGGGGCGTTAGGAACATTCAGTACTTC; CDR3aa: CSVEGYGGVRNIQYF
d_gene: NA; v_gene: TRBV24-1; abundance: many; j_gene: TRBJ2-4; CDR3nt: TGTGCCACCAGTGACCCCGGACAGTCTGACCAAAACATTCAGTACTTC; CDR3aa: CATSDPGQSDQNIQYF
d_gene: TRBD1; v_gene: TRBV30; abundance: many; j_gene: TRBJ1-2; CDR3nt: TGTGCCTGGAGCGCTACAGGGGCTGACGGCTACACCTTC; CDR3aa: CAWSATGADGYTF
d_gene: TRBD1; v_gene: TRBV9; abundance: few; j_gene: TRBJ2-7; CDR3nt: TGTGCCAGCAGCTTAGGGACAGTGGGGGAGCAGTACTTC; CDR3aa: CASSLGTVGEQYF
d_gene: TRBD1; v_gene: TRBV12-3/TRBV12-4; abundance: NA; j_gene: TRBJ2-3; CDR3nt: TGTGCCAGCAGTCTCCGGGACAGGGTGACAGATACGCAGTATTTT; CDR3aa: CASSLRDRVTDTQYF
d_gene: TRBD1; v_gene: TRBV7-3; abundance: few; j_gene: TRBJ1-1; CDR3nt: TGTGCCAGCAGCATGGGGACAGGGAGACCTGAAGCTTTCTTT; CDR3aa: CASSMGTGRPEAFF
d_gene: NA; v_gene: TRBV5-1; abundance: NA; j_gene: TRBJ1-5; CDR3nt: TGCGCCAGCCGCTCGGAGTTGGGCAATCAGCCCCAGCATTTT; CDR3aa: CASRSELGNQPQHF
d_gene: NA; v_gene: TRBV9; abundance: NA; j_gene: TRBJ2-1; CDR3nt: TGTGCCAGCAGCGTACAACAGAACTCCTACAATGAGCAGTTCTTC; CDR3aa: CASSVQQNSYNEQFF
d_gene: TRBD2; v_gene: TRBV7-9; abundance: few; j_gene: TRBJ2-7; CDR3nt: TGTGCCAGCAGCTCCCGGGAGGATTACGAGCAGTACTTC; CDR3aa: CASSSREDYEQYF
d_gene: TRBD1; v_gene: TRBV12-3/TRBV12-4; abundance: NA; j_gene: TRBJ2-1; CDR3nt: TGTGCCAGCAGTTCCATCGGACAGGGGGAGCCCAATGAGCAGTTCTTC; CDR3aa: CASSSIGQGEPNEQFF
d_gene: NA; v_gene: TRBV9; abundance: NA; j_gene: TRBJ2-3; CDR3nt: TGTGCCAGCAGCCAAGGGGGTTCGAGCACAGATACGCAGTATTTT; CDR3aa: CASSQGGSSTDTQYF